The 13 T cell receptor beta chains listed next were all sequenced from one sample in a study of cytomegalovirus exposure and HLA in healthy donors. The PCR employed 60 Vbeta primers together with 13 Jbeta primers. Sequencing was performed with immunoSEQ multiplex PCR; in TCRdb, only in-frame clones are kept and a portion is missing. The sample lists roughly 190,000 clones; 60% to 85% were seen once. The specimen was PBMCs. Receptors were obtained from a woman between 18 and 29 years old in good health and CMV-seronegative.

The chain couples TRBV6-1 to TRBJ1-6, with D maybe TRBD1 (6 bases). This CDR3 comprises 15 residues. V dropped 4 bases and J dropped 8 bases, with 15 bases sitting between them. Germline V gives CDR1 MNHNS, CDR2 SASEGT. Here the CDR3 reads CASSGGTGRDSPLHF. The CDR3 DNA sequence: TGTGCCAGCAGTGGGGGAACAGGGAGAGATTCACCCCTCCACTTT.

Remarks on this clone: The sample has other DNA sequences that encode this CDR3 too. CDR3 protein: CASSSRQGMNTEAFF. DNA of the CDR3: TGCGCCAGCAGCTCACGACAGGGAATGAACACTGAAGCTTTCTTT. V gene TRBV5-1 combines with J gene TRBJ1-1, with TRBD1 matching 7 bases. The CDR3 has 15 residues. The V gene end was trimmed by 3 bases and the J gene end by 0 bases; junction bases not matched to a gene: 5. The germline CDR1 and CDR2 sequences are SGHRS and YFSETQ.

The chain recombines TRBV6-6 with TRBJ1-4; possible D gene TRBD1, 6 bases. Germline V gene sequence: CDR1 MNHNY, CDR2 SVGAGI (reference sequence). The ends were cut back, 2 bases at V and 2 bases at J, with 6 bases in the middle. The CDR3 totals 14 residues. Here the CDR3 reads CASSYRGTNEKLFF. The CDR3 DNA is TGTGCCAGCAGTTACAGGGGGACTAATGAAAAACTGTTTTTT.

The CDR3 sequence is CASTDLLTGTLNTEAFF. In DNA form, the CDR3 reads TGTGCCAGTACCGATTTACTGACAGGGACACTTAACACTGAAGCTTTCTTT. V usage is TRBV19 and J usage is TRBJ1-1; 7 bases align to TRBD1. Trimming took 7 bases from V and 2 from J; bases not matched to a gene: 16. The CDR3 extends over 17 amino acids. Germline V gene data show CDR1 as LNHDA and CDR2 as SQIVND (reference sequence).

This clone was observed once. This rearrangement joins TRBV4-1 to TRBJ2-1; D is ambiguous. The V gene lost 0 bases and the J gene lost 10 bases, with 4 bases spanning the gap. From germline, CDR1 is MGHRA and CDR2 YSYEKL. This CDR3 is 11 amino acids long. The CDR3 nucleotides are TGCGCCAGCAGCCAAGATGGCGAGCAGTTCTTC. Encoded protein: CASSQDGEQFF.

CDR3 region: CASSKYGRDRVYGYTF. DNA of the CDR3: TGTGCCAGCAGCAAATATGGCCGGGACAGGGTTTACGGCTACACCTTC. The chain uses TRBV21-1 and TRBJ1-2; TRBD1, the table's D call, was not compared with the DNA. TRBV21-1 represents a pseudogene. This CDR3 region has 16 residues.

This clone was detected only once. The chain combines TRBV5-1 with TRBJ1-5; D might be TRBD1 (5 bases). Germline V gene sequence: CDR1 SGHRS, CDR2 YFSETQ. The CDR3 spans 16 residues. Between the trimmed V and J ends, which lost 0 bases and 3 bases, there was a span of 13 bases. CDR3 coding DNA: TGCGCCAGCAGCTTGGGAGAAGGGGCCTTCAATCAGCCCCAGCATTTT. Protein sequence: CASSLGEGAFNQPQHF.

Only one count was recorded for this clone. The genes are TRBV15 and TRBJ2-3; tentative D call: TRBD1 (5 bases). V gave up 4 bases and J gave up 2 bases, with 13 bases separating them. The CDR3 is made up of 15 amino acids. Germline CDR1 reads LNHNV; CDR2 reads YYDKDF (reference sequence). The CDR3 loop reads CATSMQGSVTDTQYF. In DNA, the CDR3 is TGTGCCACCAGCATGCAGGGTTCTGTCACAGATACGCAGTATTTT.

This rearrangement joins TRBV11-2 to TRBJ2-7; 10 bases are shared with TRBD2. This CDR3 has 15 residues. The V gene end was trimmed by 5 bases and the J gene end by 7 bases; junction bases not matched to a gene: 11. CDR1 SGHAT and CDR2 FQNNGV come from the germline V gene. The CDR3, as DNA: TGTGCCAGCAGCCGTTCTAGCGGGAGTTTCGGGGAGCAGTACTTC. It specifies CASSRSSGSFGEQYF.

This rearrangement joins TRBV5-4 to TRBJ2-7, with D maybe TRBD2 (6 bases). Germline V gene lookup returns CDR1 SGHNT and CDR2 YYREEE (reference sequence). V dropped 1 base and J dropped 2 bases, with 13 bases sitting between them. CDR3 length: 15 amino acids. CDR3 in amino acids: CASSLYPGAPYEQYF. DNA for the CDR3: TGTGCCAGCAGCTTGTATCCGGGAGCCCCCTACGAGCAGTACTTC.

This rearrangement joins TRBV5-1 to TRBJ1-4, with D possibly TRBD1 on 6 matching bases. The CDR3 covers 16 residues. Germline CDR1 and CDR2: SGHRS and YFSETQ. Between the trimmed V and J ends, which lost 4 bases and 0 bases, there was a span of 13 bases. The CDR3 bases are TGCGCCAGCAGCACGGCGGGGGCGGCAACTAATGAAAAACTGTTTTTT. It encodes CASSTAGAATNEKLFF. Based on the CDR3 plus reference TRBV5-1 and TRBJ1-4, the full variable domain is KAGVTQTPRYLIKTRGQQVTLSCSPISGHRSVSWYQQTPGQGLQFLFEYFSETQRNKGNFPGRFSGRQFSNSRSEMNVSTLELGDSALYLCASSTAGAATNEKLFFGSGTQLSVL.

This clone was seen just once. The rearrangement joins TRBV28 to TRBJ2-7; D is unclear. Trimming took 4 bases from V and 0 from J, leaving 4 bases between them. Germline loops: CDR1 MDHEN, CDR2 SYDVKM. The CDR3 is 12 amino acids. CDR3 sequence: CASSSGSYEQYF. CDR3 sequence (DNA): TGTGCCAGCAGTTCCGGCTCCTACGAGCAGTACTTC.

The chain recombines TRBV18 with TRBJ2-1; TRBD2 matches 12 bases. V was pared by 3 bases and J by 15 bases, with 6 bases of the junction left unmatched. CDR1 KGHSH and CDR2 LQKENI come from the germline V gene. CDR3 length: 13 residues. The CDR3 DNA sequence: TGTGCCAGCTCACCCCCTAGCGGGAGGGCTATGTTCTTC. This translates into CASSPPSGRAMFF. Together with reference TRBV18 and TRBJ2-1, the CDR3 gives the full variable domain: NAGVMQNPRHLVRRRGQEARLRCSPMKGHSHVYWYRQLPEEGLKFMVYLQKENIIDESGMPKERFSAEFPKEGPSILRIQQVVRGDSAAYFCASSPPSGRAMFFGPGTRLTVL.